This is a list of T cell receptor beta chains from one sample in a study of T cell responses to AZD1222 COVID-19 vaccine. The method was immunoSEQ multiplex PCR; TCRdb's version includes in-frame clones alone and lacks a portion of them. This table holds approximately 190,000 clones, roughly 92% found once. Sequencing was performed on peripheral blood, taken on day 0 of AZD1222 vaccination. The receptors shown here come from an adult in good health. The CDR3 runs from the conserved cysteine through the conserved F or W. The D gene is left open where the match is weak. The listing skips clone size in some rows; elsewhere it reads once, few, many or a size class.

clone size	D gene	V gene	J gene	CDR3 length	CDR3 protein	CDR3 DNA
NA	TRBD1	TRBV6-5	TRBJ1-1	15	CASSYYWTGDTEAFF	TGTGCCAGCAGTTACTACTGGACAGGGGACACTGAAGCTTTCTTT
NA	NA	TRBV10-3	TRBJ2-7	14	CAITMRAGAYEQYF	TGTGCCATCACCATGCGTGCAGGCGCCTACGAGCAGTACTTC
once	NA	TRBV5-6	TRBJ1-1	11	CASSRGPEAFF	TGTGCCAGCAGCCGGGGCCCTGAAGCTTTCTTT
NA	NA	TRBV20-1	TRBJ1-2	11	CSARDGYGYTF	TGCAGTGCTAGGGATGGCTATGGCTACACCTTC
NA	NA	TRBV6-6	TRBJ2-7	12	CASSPLRYEQYF	TGTGCCAGCAGCCCACTTCGATACGAGCAGTACTTC
NA	NA	TRBV5-1	TRBJ1-1	13	CASSPPGPTEAFF	TGCGCCAGCAGCCCCCCTGGCCCCACTGAAGCTTTCTTT
NA	NA	TRBV27	TRBJ1-5	17	CASSLLGGWGGAQPQHF	TGTGCCAGCAGTTTACTTGGGGGTTGGGGCGGAGCTCAGCCCCAGCATTTT
NA	NA	TRBV4-1	TRBJ1-5	14	CASSQEGGLWPQHF	TGCGCCAGCAGCCAAGAAGGGGGGTTGTGGCCCCAGCATTTT
NA	NA	TRBV18	TRBJ2-3	12	CASSPSTDTQYF	TGTGCCAGCTCACCAAGCACAGATACGCAGTATTTT
NA	TRBD1	TRBV6-6	TRBJ2-7	16	CASSPDRGALRDEQYF	TGTGCCAGCAGCCCCGACAGGGGAGCCTTGCGTGACGAGCAGTACTTC
NA	NA	TRBV11-2	TRBJ1-5	14	CASSHGGENQPQHF	TGTGCCAGCAGCCATGGGGGGGAAAATCAGCCCCAGCATTTT
NA	NA	TRBV5-1	TRBJ2-2	15	CASSLDVANTGELFF	TGCGCCAGCAGCTTGGACGTCGCTAACACCGGGGAGCTGTTTTTT
NA	NA	TRBV7-2	TRBJ1-4	15	CASSGRGSGGEKLFF	TGTGCCAGCAGCGGCAGGGGTTCCGGGGGTGAAAAACTGTTTTTT
few	NA	TRBV18	TRBJ1-1	16	CASSPNMLRPEIEAFF	TGTGCCAGCTCACCCAATATGTTGAGGCCCGAAATTGAAGCTTTCTTT
NA	NA	TRBV1	TRBJ1-5	15	CTSSQVAEGNQPQHF	NA
NA	NA	TRBV15	TRBJ1-2	13	CATSRDHRDGYTF	TGTGCCACCAGCAGAGATCACAGGGATGGCTACACCTTC
NA	NA	TRBV11-2	TRBJ1-1	12	CASSQGWGEAFF	TGTGCCAGCAGCCAGGGATGGGGGGAAGCTTTCTTT
NA	TRBD1	TRBV19	TRBJ1-4	15	CASSPGTATNEKLFF	TGTGCCAGTAGCCCGGGGACAGCAACTAATGAAAAACTGTTTTTT
NA	NA	TRBV5-1	TRBJ1-6	16	CASSLAWAGYNSPLHF	TGCGCCAGCAGCTTGGCATGGGCTGGGTATAATTCACCCCTCCACTTT
NA	NA	TRBV5-4	TRBJ1-3	15	CASSLMGGAGNTIYF	TGTGCCAGCAGCTTGATGGGGGGGGCTGGAAACACCATATATTTT
NA	TRBD2	TRBV23-1	TRBJ2-3	19	CASSQSRSGSGRITDTQYF	TGCGCCAGCAGTCAATCGAGGTCGGGTAGCGGGAGAATCACAGATACGCAGTATTTT
once	NA	TRBV10-3	TRBJ1-3	11	CAISGAETIYF	TGTGCCATCAGTGGGGCCGAGACCATATATTTT
NA	NA	TRBV4-3	TRBJ2-5	15	CASSQEAVSQETQYF	TGCGCCAGCAGCCAAGAAGCGGTTTCGCAAGAGACCCAGTACTTC
NA	NA	TRBV5-1	TRBJ1-1	16	CASSLGRPLGDTEAFF	TGCGCCAGCAGCTTGGGGCGACCCCTCGGGGACACTGAAGCTTTCTTT
NA	TRBD2	TRBV7-3	TRBJ2-3	18	CASSFPRTSGGATDTQYF	TGTGCCAGCAGCTTCCCCAGGACTAGCGGGGGGGCGACAGATACGCAGTATTTT
NA	NA	TRBV11-2	TRBJ1-3	15	CASSLASGLGNTIYF	TGTGCCAGCAGCTTAGCCTCAGGCCTTGGAAACACCATATATTTT
once	TRBD1	TRBV5-1	TRBJ2-7	15	CASSPGQGATYGQYF	TGCGCCAGCAGCCCCGGACAGGGGGCCACCTACGGGCAGTACTTC
once	NA	TRBV11-2	TRBJ1-2	13	CASSPTDDYGYTF	TGTGCCAGCAGCCCGACAGATGACTATGGCTACACCTTC
few	NA	TRBV7-9	TRBJ1-5	15	CASSLGRADNQPQHF	TGTGCCAGCAGCTTAGGCAGGGCGGACAATCAGCCCCAGCATTTT
NA	NA	TRBV29-1	TRBJ2-3	13	CSVGGTATDTQYF	TGCAGCGTGGGGGGGACAGCCACAGATACGCAGTATTTT
NA	NA	TRBV9	TRBJ1-5	15	CASSVDGHYNQPQHF	TGTGCCAGCAGCGTAGATGGACATTACAATCAGCCCCAGCATTTT
NA	TRBD2	TRBV5-4	TRBJ2-1	16	CASKSLAGVLGNEQFF	TGTGCCAGCAAATCACTAGCGGGGGTTTTAGGGAATGAGCAGTTCTTC
NA	NA	TRBV11-3	TRBJ2-1	14	CASSDGNLYNEQFF	TGTGCCAGCAGCGATGGGAACCTATACAATGAGCAGTTCTTC
NA	TRBD1	TRBV7-2	TRBJ1-2	16	CASSLVGQGWGYGYTF	TGTGCCAGCAGCTTAGTTGGACAGGGATGGGGCTATGGCTACACCTTC
NA	TRBD2	TRBV9	TRBJ2-2	15	CASSVGTRRTGELFF	TGTGCCAGCAGCGTAGGGACTAGGCGCACCGGGGAGCTGTTTTTT
NA	NA	TRBV25-1	TRBJ1-3	13	CASSFRVGNTIYF	TGTGCCAGCAGCTTCAGGGTTGGAAACACCATATATTTT
NA	NA	TRBV7-9	TRBJ2-3	11	CASSLSAEQYF	TGTGCCAGCAGCTTATCGGCAGAGCAGTATTTT
NA	NA	TRBV5-8	TRBJ1-3	14	CASSLTYSGNTIYF	TGTGCCAGCAGCTTAACATACTCTGGAAACACCATATATTTT
NA	NA	TRBV19	TRBJ1-2	13	CASSPQGNYGYTF	TGTGCCAGTAGCCCTCAGGGCAACTATGGCTACACCTTC
NA	TRBD2	TRBV10-3	TRBJ2-7	14	CAISGLERGGEQYF	TGTGCCATCAGTGGGCTGGAGCGGGGGGGCGAGCAGTACTTC
once	TRBD2	TRBV7-2	TRBJ2-5	14	CASSQREGRETQYF	TGTGCCAGCAGCCAGAGGGAGGGTCGGGAGACCCAGTACTTC